This T cell receptor beta chain was retrieved from a study of cytomegalovirus exposure and HLA in healthy donors. Across the study: Findings of an earlier analysis included some 120 million unique TCR beta sequences from 190 million or so T cells. Study outcomes and limitations: Follow-up analysis found HLA locus-dependent TCR association rates, highest for DRB1 and lowest for HLA-C.

13 Jbeta primers and 60 Vbeta primers were used for the PCR. Using immunoSEQ multiplex PCR, the repertoire was profiled, and TCRdb retains in-frame clones only, with some absent. The sample lists about 140,000 clones; more than 75% were seen once. This clone was observed once. Its antigen is as yet unknown. The same CDR3 arises from other DNA sequences in this sample as well. The V gene's germline CDR1 is SGHDT and CDR2 YYEEEE. The CDR3 runs 13 residues. Trimming pared 2 bases from V and 4 bases from J, leaving 7 bases between. What was sequenced was PBMCs. The rearrangement uses TRBV5-6 and TRBJ2-1; D perhaps matches TRBD2 (6 bases). The TCR was taken from a man aged 40-49 years in good health and CMV-seronegative. In nucleotides, the CDR3 is TGTGCCAGCAGCTTTGGACTATACAATGAGCAGTTCTTC. It codes for CASSFGLYNEQFF.